This entry is about one T cell receptor beta chain. RNA transcripts gave rise to amplified TCR beta CDR3 regions. With the HTBI primer set, the TCR CDR3 went through a first round of RT-PCR. TCRdb fed the multiplex PCR reads into MiXCR, producing one record per CDR3 protein. The data show about 350,000 distinct CDR3 sequences, around 13% seen once. Not enrolled were patients with uncontrolled infection, other autoimmune disease, pregnancy or lactation. These data come from a study of T cells in Graves' hyperthyroidism and ophthalmopathy. Germline-derived CDR1 and CDR2 are MNHNS and SASEGT. The CDR3 sequence is 14 residues long. Trimming cost V 7 bases and J 7 bases; bases outside gene matches: 7.

V is TRBV6-1 and J is TRBJ2-1; 10 nucleotides match TRBD2. This clonotype was obtained from a woman aged 25 to 39 with Graves' hyperthyroidism. Sequencing input: blood. This CDR3 reads CASTDSGRPNEQFF. The CDR3 nucleotides are TGTGCCAGCACCGATAGCGGGAGGCCGAATGAGCAGTTCTTC.